Each of the 19 T cell receptor beta chains below was sequenced from the same sample in a study of OX40 agonist ivuxolimab in advanced cancers. TCRdb's copy holds only in-frame clones and misses some; the assay was immunoSEQ multiplex PCR. The sample has fewer than 110,000 clones; 91% are singletons. The sequencing here drew on CD4+ or CD8+ T cells sorted from blood, taken in a trial of the OX40 agonist ivuxolimab. These receptors came from an adult with an advanced solid tumor such as melanoma, head and neck, liver or kidney cancer.

The chain carries TRBV9 and TRBJ2-2; possible D gene TRBD1, 6 bases. CDR3 size: 14 residues. Trimming took off 3 bases at V and 8 bases at J, with 14 bases between the two ends. Germline V gene sequence: CDR1 SGDLS, CDR2 YYNGEE. The CDR3 reads CASSARTDLGELFF. CDR3 nucleotide sequence: TGTGCCAGCAGCGCCCGGACAGACTTAGGGGAGCTGTTTTTT. The full variable domain, its missing parts supplied by reference TRBV9 and TRBJ2-2, is DSGVTQTPKHLITATGQRVTLRCSPRSGDLSVYWYQQSLDQGLQFLIQYYNGEERAKGNILERFSAQQFPDLHSELNLSSLELGDSALYFCASSARTDLGELFFGEGSRLTVL.

The V and J genes are TRBV9 and TRBJ2-6; 7 bases are shared with TRBD1. CDR3 size: 15 residues. Unmatched junction bases numbered 3, after V lost 3 bases and J lost 3 bases. Germline V gene sequence: CDR1 SGDLS, CDR2 YYNGEE. The CDR3 bases are TGTGCCAGCAGCGCGAGGGGGCTTGGGGCCAACGTCCTGACTTTC. It encodes CASSARGLGANVLTF.

The V gene is TRBV7-2, the J gene TRBJ2-1; possible D gene TRBD2, 6 bases. The V gene lost 0 bases and the J gene lost 7 bases, with 10 bases spanning the gap. Germline lookup yields CDR1 SGHTA and CDR2 FQGNSA. There are 14 residues in the CDR3. The CDR3 region has the DNA TGTGCCAGCAGCTTAGCGGAGGGCAGGAATGAGCAGTTCTTC. Its protein is CASSLAEGRNEQFF.

The CDR3 is CASSAGPNQPQHF. The CDR3 coding sequence is TGTGCCAGCAGCGCTGGACCAAACCAGCCCCAGCATTTT. The rearrangement uses TRBV5-4 and TRBJ1-5; D call uncertain. Germline V lookup: CDR1 SGHNT, CDR2 YYREEE (reference sequence). The CDR3 is 13 amino acids. Trimming pared 4 bases from V and 7 bases from J, leaving 12 bases between.

This chain joins TRBV18 and TRBJ1-1, with TRBD1 as a possible D gene (6 bases). V lost 5 bases and J 0 bases, leaving 19 bases between the germline ends. This CDR3 is 17 amino acids long. CDR1 is KGHSH, CDR2 LQKENI, per germline. This chain's CDR3 is CASSGGAGALMNTEAFF. The DNA for the CDR3 is TGTGCCAGCTCAGGGGGAGCGGGGGCGCTCATGAACACTGAAGCTTTCTTT.

Here the CDR3 reads CASSSRQGAGGYTF. CDR3 nucleotides: TGTGCCAGCAGCTCCCGACAGGGGGCTGGAGGCTACACCTTC. The chain has TRBV7-9 and TRBJ1-2; 10 bases line up with TRBD1. The CDR3 is 14 amino acids. CDR1 is SEHNR and CDR2 is FQNEAQ in the germline V gene (reference sequence). With V trimmed by 4 bases and J by 8 bases, 7 bases remained unmatched.

V and J are TRBV6-1 and TRBJ2-7, with no clear D. Looked up from germline, CDR1 is MNHNS and CDR2 is SASEGT. The germline V and J ends were trimmed by 8 bases and 2 bases, with 7 bases remaining between them. The CDR3 extends over 11 amino acids. CDR3 sequence: CASVGAYEQYF. CDR3 DNA sequence: TGTGCCAGCGTCGGAGCCTACGAGCAGTACTTC.

For the CDR3, the DNA is TGTGCCAGTAGTCAGACAGGGGGCGCGAGCAATCAGCCCCAGCATTTT. Translating it yields CASSQTGGASNQPQHF. The chain employs TRBV19 and TRBJ1-5, with TRBD1 identical over 10 bases. The CDR3 is 16 residues long. CDR1 is LNHDA and CDR2 is SQIVND in the germline V gene (reference sequence). V trimming: 5 bases; J trimming: 1 base; junction bases outside the gene matches: 5.

The V and J genes are TRBV18 and TRBJ2-2; no reliable D call. Germline lookup yields CDR1 KGHSH and CDR2 LQKENI. CDR3 length equals 15 residues. Trimming left V 2 bases short and J 1 base short, with 8 bases between. As DNA, the CDR3 is TGTGCCAGCTCACCAGATTTCGGGAACACCGGGGAGCTGTTTTTT. This encodes CASSPDFGNTGELFF. Complete variable domain (other parts from reference TRBV18 and TRBJ2-2): NAGVMQNPRHLVRRRGQEARLRCSPMKGHSHVYWYRQLPEEGLKFMVYLQKENIIDESGMPKERFSAEFPKEGPSILRIQQVVRGDSAAYFCASSPDFGNTGELFFGEGSRLTVL.

The rearrangement links TRBV5-6 to TRBJ1-3; no clear D gene. Trimming took off 3 bases at V and 0 bases at J, with 7 bases between the two ends. Germline CDR1 is SGHDT and CDR2 is YYEEEE. The CDR3 loop spans 14 amino acids. The CDR3 DNA reads as TGTGCCAGCAGCTCACAGAGCTCTGGAAACACCATATATTTT. This translates into CASSSQSSGNTIYF.

The CDR3 sequence: CASSEASGSAGTQYF. CDR3 DNA: TGTGCCAGCAGTGAAGCGAGCGGGAGCGCCGGGACCCAGTACTTC. The V call is TRBV2, the J call TRBJ2-5, with 8 bases matching TRBD2. The J segment lost 7 bases and the V segment lost 0 bases, leaving 7 bases of the junction unmatched. The germline V gene encodes CDR1 SNHLY and CDR2 FYNNEI. The CDR3 is made up of 15 amino acids.

The chain carries TRBV9 and TRBJ1-6; D call uncertain. CDR1 SGDLS and CDR2 YYNGEE come from the germline V gene. V was shortened by 1 base and J by 9 bases, with 14 bases between the two germline ends. The CDR3 has 15 amino acids. The CDR3 sequence: CASSVWGDLRSPLHF. Here the CDR3 DNA reads TGTGCCAGCAGCGTATGGGGAGACCTTCGTTCACCCCTCCACTTT.

The chain is built from TRBV7-9 and TRBJ1-1; 7 nucleotides match TRBD1. From germline, CDR1 is SEHNR and CDR2 FQNEAQ (reference sequence). Trimming cost V 5 bases and J 4 bases; bases outside gene matches: 7. The CDR3 contains 14 residues. The CDR3 nucleotides read TGTGCCAGCAGCGTGGGAGGGGGCGTCACTGAAGCTTTCTTT. It encodes CASSVGGGVTEAFF.

CDR3 region: CASSVGPSSYEQYF. CDR3 bases: TGTGCCAGCAGCGTAGGACCATCCTCCTACGAGCAGTACTTC. V and J are TRBV5-4 and TRBJ2-7; D uncertain. CDR3 length equals 14 residues. Germline CDR1 reads SGHNT; CDR2 reads YYREEE (reference sequence). V was trimmed by 4 bases and J by 0 bases, leaving 11 bases between them.

The chain carries TRBV5-4 and TRBJ2-7, with a weak D call TRBD1 (6 bases). Germline assignment: CDR1 SGHNT and CDR2 YYREEE (reference sequence). CDR3 length equals 14 residues. V was cut by 3 bases and J by 2 bases, with 12 bases left in between. This chain's CDR3 is CASSSDSQPYEQYF. The CDR3, as DNA: TGTGCCAGCAGCTCGGACAGCCAACCCTACGAGCAGTACTTC.

The chain couples TRBV27 to TRBJ1-5; TRBD1 aligns across 7 bases. Unmatched junction bases numbered 5, after V lost 5 bases and J lost 7 bases. Germline-derived CDR1 and CDR2 are MNHEY and SMNVEV (reference sequence). This CDR3 region has 13 residues. The CDR3 DNA sequence: TGTGCCAGCAGTGAGCAGGGACAGCAGCCCCAGCATTTT. Its protein product is CASSEQGQQPQHF.

This clone was observed once. The J gene is TRBJ1-1, the V gene TRBV12-5, with D unresolved. This CDR3 is built from 12 residues. With 3 bases removed from V and 5 bases from J, the gap between germline ends came to 7 bases. Germline V CDR1 and CDR2: LGHNT, FRNRAP. CDR3 region: CASGFDRTEAFF. The DNA for the CDR3 is TGTGCTAGTGGTTTTGATCGGACTGAAGCTTTCTTT.

This sequence joins TRBV18 and TRBJ2-1; TRBD1 might be the D (6 bases). Trimming took off 4 bases at V and 3 bases at J, with 22 bases between the two ends. CDR1 and CDR2 (germline): KGHSH, LQKENI. This CDR3 has 18 amino acids. This chain's CDR3 is CASSRRATGNGNYNEQFF. Here the CDR3 DNA reads TGTGCCAGCTCACGCCGTGCTACAGGGAATGGTAACTACAATGAGCAGTTCTTC.

V and J are TRBV2 and TRBJ2-1; D is uncertain. Trimming took off 4 bases at V and 2 bases at J, with 6 bases between the two ends. CDR1 and CDR2 (germline): SNHLY, FYNNEI. This CDR3 region has 13 residues. CDR3 protein: CASSVRAYNEQFF. The CDR3 DNA reads as TGTGCCAGCAGTGTTCGGGCCTACAATGAGCAGTTCTTC.